Below, 4 T cell receptor beta chains from the same sample are listed, as sequenced in a study of blood T cells in healthy people across ages. Then a second PCR, running about 6 to 12 cycles, was carried out with a sample-barcoded 5' primer and a J-beta primer mix. A single record per CDR3 protein comes from TCRdb applying MiXCR to the 5' RACE reads. The sample holds over 700,000 distinct CDR3 sequences, approximately 55% seen once. The sequenced sample was blood. Every receptor here comes from a man at least 80 years old in good health.

This rearrangement joins TRBV28 to TRBJ1-2; the D gene is possibly TRBD1 (5 bases). V lost 6 bases and J lost 0, with 11 bases in between. This CDR3 contains 14 residues. Germline V lookup: CDR1 MDHEN, CDR2 SYDVKM. CDR3 nucleotides: TGTGCCAGCAGAAAGGGGTTGTCTAACTATGGCTACACCTTC. It specifies CASRKGLSNYGYTF.

This rearrangement joins TRBV20-1 to TRBJ2-5; a weak D match, TRBD1 (5 bases). Germline lookup yields CDR1 DFQATT and CDR2 SNEGSKA (reference sequence). The CDR3 totals 11 residues. V dropped 4 bases and J dropped 3 bases, with 6 bases sitting between them. CDR3 bases: TGCAGTGCTACAGGGAAAGAGACCCAGTACTTC. Its protein product is CSATGKETQYF.

V and J are TRBV5-1 and TRBJ2-1; D call uncertain. Germline V gene sequence: CDR1 SGHRS, CDR2 YFSETQ. CDR3 length: 15 residues. V was cut by 1 base and J by 15 bases, with 23 bases left in between. The CDR3 here is CASSLRPLPSDAGFF. The DNA for the CDR3 is TGCGCCAGCAGCTTGCGGCCCCTCCCGTCCGACGCCGGGTTCTTC.

The chain is built from TRBV25-1 and TRBJ2-7; D is ambiguous. Gene TRBJ2-5 matches the end of the DNA better, so the J call may be wrong. The CDR3 is made up of 15 amino acids. CDR1 and CDR2 from the germline V gene are MGHDK and SYGVNS. For the CDR3, the DNA is TGTGCCAGCAGTGAATGGAGCCCAACGAAGGAGACCCAGTACTTC. Translated, it gives CASSEWSPTKETQYF.